The TCR beta chain under discussion was sequenced for a study of shared clonotypes between healthy human individuals. General study findings and limits: Genetic and exposure-history diversity was limited by the small donor number.

V lost 2 bases to trimming and J lost 3 bases, with 11 bases between them. This CDR3 contains 14 residues. Germline V gene data show CDR1 as SGDLS and CDR2 as YYNGEE. Among the donors, all were Caucasian adults who lived in Nashville, Tennessee. A deep-level run was used for the assay. TCRdb keeps only in-frame clones here, not all; method: immunoSEQ multiplex PCR. The profile covers around 530,000 clones, with around 78% appearing a single time and around 12% taken by the ten largest. This clone has just a few counts. Its antigen remains unknown. Sequenced material: PBMCs. The source is a woman in her forties in good health. Some clones in this sample may be carry-over from other donors' samples. V and J are TRBV9 and TRBJ1-1; D possibly corresponds to TRBD1 (5 bases). DNA for the CDR3: TGTGCCAGCAGCGTGGCAGGGCAGGACACTGAAGCTTTCTTT. It encodes CASSVAGQDTEAFF.